This T cell receptor beta chain derives from a study of blood T cell repertoires in COVID-19. In the study overall: Samples of COVID-19 (acute and convalescent) were obtained from the United States, Italy and Spain. Sources were T cells, B-cell-depleted T cells, or PBMCs; the material itself was cDNA or gDNA.

Methods used by the authors: Amplification from reference gene primers served as the basis for estimated nucleated cell counts. The method was immunoSEQ multiplex PCR; TCRdb's version includes in-frame clones alone and lacks a portion of them. V, J and clone size are those of that table, while D and trimming were read from the DNA. The data show about 70,000 clones, 81% seen once. Germline V gene lookup returns CDR1 MNHEY and CDR2 SVGAGI. This CDR3 is built from 13 residues. With 5 bases removed from V and 1 base from J, the gap between germline ends came to 8 bases. This TCR derives from a man older than 75 with acute or convalescent COVID-19. The rearrangement links TRBV6-5 to TRBJ2-5; TRBD2 is a possible D gene (5 bases). Sequencing was carried out using peripheral blood. CDR3 DNA: TGTGCCAGCAGTCGGAGGCCCCAAGAGACCCAGTACTTC. It codes for CASSRRPQETQYF.